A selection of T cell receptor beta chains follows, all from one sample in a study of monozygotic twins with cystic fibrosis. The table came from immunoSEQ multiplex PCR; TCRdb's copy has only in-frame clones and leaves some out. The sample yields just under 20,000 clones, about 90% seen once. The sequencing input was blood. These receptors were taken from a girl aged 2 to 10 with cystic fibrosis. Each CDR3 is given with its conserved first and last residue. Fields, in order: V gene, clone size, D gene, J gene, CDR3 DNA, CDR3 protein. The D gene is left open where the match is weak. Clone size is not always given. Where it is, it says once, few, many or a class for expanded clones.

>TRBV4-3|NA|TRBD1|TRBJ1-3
TGCGCCAGCAGCCCCGGGACAGGGGCAAGTGGAGAAAACACCATATATTTT
CASSPGTGASGENTIYF
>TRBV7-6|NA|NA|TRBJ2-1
TGTGCCAGCATGGGTTCGGGAGAATCCTACAATGAGCAGTTCTTC
CASMGSGESYNEQFF
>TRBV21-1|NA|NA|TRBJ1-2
TGTGCCAGCACCCGGACAGGGACTAACTATGGCTACACCTTC
CASTRTGTNYGYTF
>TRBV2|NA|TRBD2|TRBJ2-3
TGTGCCAGCGGTCCCTCGGGGGGGGCAGATACGCAGTATTTT
CASGPSGGADTQYF
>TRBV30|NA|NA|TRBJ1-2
TGTGCCTGGAACAGGGATTATTATGGCTACACCTTC
CAWNRDYYGYTF
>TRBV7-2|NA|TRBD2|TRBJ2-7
TGTGCCAGCAGCCGGGGACTAGCGGGATCTTACGAGCAGTACTTC
CASSRGLAGSYEQYF
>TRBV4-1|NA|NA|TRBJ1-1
TGCGCCAGCAGCCAAGAATGGGCAAAGGACACTGAAGCTTTCTTT
CASSQEWAKDTEAFF
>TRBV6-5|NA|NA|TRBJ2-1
TGTGCCAGCCGTGAGGGGAGCTCCTACAATGAGCAGTTCTTC
CASREGSSYNEQFF
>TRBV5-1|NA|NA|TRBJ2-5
TGCGCCAGCAGCTTGGATCCCCTTGGGGAGACCCAGTACTTC
CASSLDPLGETQYF
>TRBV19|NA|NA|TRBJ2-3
TGTGCCAGTAGTATATCCCGAACCTATAGCACAGATACGCAGTATTTT
CASSISRTYSTDTQYF
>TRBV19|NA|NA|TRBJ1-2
TGTGCCAGTAGTATTCCAGGGATTTATAACTATGGCTACACCTTC
CASSIPGIYNYGYTF
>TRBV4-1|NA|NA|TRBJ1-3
TGCGCCAGCAGCCAAGAGGGGCAGGGGCTCTCTGGAAACACCATATATTTT
CASSQEGQGLSGNTIYF
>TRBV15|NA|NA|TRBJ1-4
TGTGCCACCAGCACCCGGGACGGCGTCGAAAAACTGTTTTTT
CATSTRDGVEKLFF
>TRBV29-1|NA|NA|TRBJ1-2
TGCAGCGTTGAAATCGCACAATCTAACTATGGCTACACCTTC
CSVEIAQSNYGYTF
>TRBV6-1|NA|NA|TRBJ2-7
TGTGCCAGCAGTGACAGGCCGACCTACGAGCAGTACTTC
CASSDRPTYEQYF
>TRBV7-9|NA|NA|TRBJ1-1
TGTGCCAGCAGCTTCGCAGAGTATAGAGGGGTGTTAAGAACTGAAGCTTTCTTT
CASSFAEYRGVLRTEAFF
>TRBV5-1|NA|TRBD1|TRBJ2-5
TGCGCCAGCAGCATGATTTCAGGGGGAGAGACCCAGTACTTC
CASSMISGGETQYF
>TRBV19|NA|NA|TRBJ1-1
TGTGCCAGTAGAGCAAGGGGCCAGGGGAACACTGAAGCTTTCTTT
CASRARGQGNTEAFF
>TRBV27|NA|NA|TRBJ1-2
TGTGCCAGCGGCCTATCCACCGGGACACGGGTCACCTTC
CASGLSTGTRVTF
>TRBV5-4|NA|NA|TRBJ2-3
TGTGCCAGCAGCCAGCAGCCCGAGGGCACAGATACGCAGTATTTT
CASSQQPEGTDTQYF
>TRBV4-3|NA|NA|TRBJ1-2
TGCGCCAGCAGCCAAGATCGAAGAGGGCTTAACTATGGCTACACCTTC
CASSQDRRGLNYGYTF
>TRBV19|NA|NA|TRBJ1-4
TGTGCCAGTAGTGAGGGAGCTGAAAAACTGTTTTTT
CASSEGAEKLFF
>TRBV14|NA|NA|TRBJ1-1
TGTGCCAGCAGCCTACTACAAGGTCCGGGGTTCATTCAGCCCACTGAAGCTTTCTTT
CASSLLQGPGFIQPTEAFF
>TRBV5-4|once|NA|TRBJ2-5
TGTGCCAGCAGCCCCCAGGGAGAGACCCAGTACTTC
CASSPQGETQYF
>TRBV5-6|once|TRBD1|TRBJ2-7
TGTGCCAGCAGCTATGGACAGGGGGCCTACGAGCAGTACTTC
CASSYGQGAYEQYF
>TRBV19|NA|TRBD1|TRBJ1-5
TGTGCCAGTAGACTCGACAGGGAAAGCAATCAGCCCCAGCATTTT
CASRLDRESNQPQHF
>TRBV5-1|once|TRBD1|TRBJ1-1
TGCGCCAGCAGCTACGGACAGGGGGTCACTGAAGCTTTCTTT
CASSYGQGVTEAFF
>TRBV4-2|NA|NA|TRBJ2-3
TGTGCCAGCAGCCAAGAACGTATCACAGATACGCAGTATTTT
CASSQERITDTQYF
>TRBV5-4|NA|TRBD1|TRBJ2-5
TGTGCCAGCAGCCCTCCGGGACAGCAAGAGACCCAGTACTTC
CASSPPGQQETQYF
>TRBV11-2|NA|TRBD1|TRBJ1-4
TGTGCCAGCAGCTCGCTCTCGACAGGGGGAGGAGAAAAACTGTTTTTT
CASSSLSTGGGEKLFF
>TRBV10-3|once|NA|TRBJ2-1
TGTGCCATCAGTGAGTCAAGGGCCTCGAGGGGGTTGGATGAGCAGTTCTTC
CAISESRASRGLDEQFF
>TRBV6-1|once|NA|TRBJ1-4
TGTGCCAGCAGTGAACCTGTTGCAACTAATGAAAAACTGTTTTTT
CASSEPVATNEKLFF
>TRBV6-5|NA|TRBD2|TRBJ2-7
TGTGCCAGCAGTCCGGGACTAGCGGGAGGGTACGAGCAGTACTTC
CASSPGLAGGYEQYF
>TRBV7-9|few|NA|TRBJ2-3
TGTGCCAGCAGCTTCCCCACAGATACGCAGTATTTT
CASSFPTDTQYF
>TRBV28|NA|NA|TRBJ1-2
TGTGCCAGCAGGACCCCCTTGACAGGTCCCTATGGCTACACCTTC
CASRTPLTGPYGYTF
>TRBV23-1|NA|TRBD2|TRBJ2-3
TGCGCCGGCCCCGTTAGCGGGGGACTAAGCACAGATACGCAGTATTTT
CAGPVSGGLSTDTQYF
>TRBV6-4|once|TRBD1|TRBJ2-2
TGTGCCAGCAGTTTGGGACAGGGCAACACCGGGGAGCTGTTTTTT
CASSLGQGNTGELFF
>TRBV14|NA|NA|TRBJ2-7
TGTGCCAGCAGCCAAGATAGCCCCACAGCGATTCCCCAATTACCTTACGAGCAGTACTTC
CASSQDSPTAIPQLPYEQYF
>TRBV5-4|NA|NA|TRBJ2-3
TGTGCCAGCAGCTTGGGGAGGACACCCACAGATACGCAGTATTTT
CASSLGRTPTDTQYF
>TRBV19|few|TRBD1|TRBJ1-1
TGTGCCAGTAGGCCCGTGAGGGACAGGGCCATGAACACTGAAGCTTTCTTT
CASRPVRDRAMNTEAFF
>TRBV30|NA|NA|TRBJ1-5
TGTGCCTGGAGTGTACTTAGAGGCCCTAGCAATCAGCCCCAGCATTTT
CAWSVLRGPSNQPQHF
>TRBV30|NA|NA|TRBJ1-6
TGTGCCTGGAGTAAGGGACAAGATAATTCACCCCTCCACTTT
CAWSKGQDNSPLHF
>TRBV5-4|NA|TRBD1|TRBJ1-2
TGTGCCAGCAGCCACGGATTCGACAGGGGGCGTAGTGGCTACACCTTC
CASSHGFDRGRSGYTF
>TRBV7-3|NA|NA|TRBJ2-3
TGTGCCAGCAGTTCACGAGGGGGGGCCACAGATACGCAGTATTTT
CASSSRGGATDTQYF
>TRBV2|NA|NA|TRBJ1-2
TGTGCCAGCAGTGTTAAAGGTATACATGGCTACACCTTC
CASSVKGIHGYTF
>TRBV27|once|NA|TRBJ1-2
TGTGCCAGCAGCGCCGGGGCGCTCTATGGCTACACCTTC
CASSAGALYGYTF
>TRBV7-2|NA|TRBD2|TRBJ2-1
TGTGCCAGCAGCTTAGCGCCCGGGGGGAATGAGCAGTTCTTC
CASSLAPGGNEQFF
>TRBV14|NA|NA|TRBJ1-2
TGTGCCAGCAGCGCAATCGAGAACTATGGCTACACCTTC
CASSAIENYGYTF
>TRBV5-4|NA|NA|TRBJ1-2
TGTGCCAGCAGCTTCAAGGGTAGGATTGGGGGCTACACCTTC
CASSFKGRIGGYTF
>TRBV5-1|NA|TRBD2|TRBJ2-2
TGCGCCAGCAGCTTGGAACTAGCGGGGCGGAACACCGGGGAGCTGTTTTTT
CASSLELAGRNTGELFF
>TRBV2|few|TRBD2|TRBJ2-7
TGTGCCAGCAAGGTCGGGAGCGGGAGGTCCTACGAGCAGTACTTC
CASKVGSGRSYEQYF
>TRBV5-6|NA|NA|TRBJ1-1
TGTGCCAGCTCAAAGAACACTGAAGCTTTCTTT
CASSKNTEAFF
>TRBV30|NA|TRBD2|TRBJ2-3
TGTGCCTGGAAAAGACTAGCGGGAGTAGCAGATACGCAGTATTTT
CAWKRLAGVADTQYF
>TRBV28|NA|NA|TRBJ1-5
TGTGCCAGCAGTTTAGGTCCGGGGCAGGGACAGCCCCAGCATTTT
CASSLGPGQGQPQHF
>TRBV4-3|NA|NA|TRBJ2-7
TGCGCCAGCAGCCCAGTCGCGGGACAGAGCTCCTACGAGCAGTACTTC
CASSPVAGQSSYEQYF
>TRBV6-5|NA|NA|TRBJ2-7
TGTGCCAGCAGTTCGGGCCTCCTGGGCGAGCAGTACTTC
CASSSGLLGEQYF
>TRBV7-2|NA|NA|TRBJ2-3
TGTGCCAGCAGCTTAGCCGGGGTGGCGGCAGATACGCAGTATTTT
CASSLAGVAADTQYF
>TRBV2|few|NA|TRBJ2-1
TGTGCCACCGCATCTGCGGGTGAGCAGTTCTTC
CATASAGEQFF
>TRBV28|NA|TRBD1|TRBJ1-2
TGTGCCAGCGAGGACAGGGATAACTATGGCTACACCTTC
CASEDRDNYGYTF